The source of this TCR beta chain is a study of T cells in localized non-small cell lung cancer. Findings and limits, study-wide: Longer overall survival associated with higher blood T cell density; shorter survival with higher adjacent-lung clonality.

In regard to this clone: The antigen remains undetermined.

The germline V gene has CDR1 KGHSY and CDR2 FQNENV. CDR3 size: 13 residues. With 4 bases removed from V and 10 bases from J, the gap between germline ends came to 14 bases. The method was immunoSEQ multiplex PCR; TCRdb's version includes in-frame clones alone and lacks a portion of them. The sample comprises some 2,400 clones, about a quarter of which are singletons, and 25% to 30% rests with the top ten. The material was lung tumor tissue, obtained before any cancer treatment. The chain uses TRBV16 and TRBJ2-4; D may match TRBD1 or TRBD2 (5 bases each). This sequence originates from a male donor older than 55 with stage I lung adenocarcinoma. CDR3: CASSPVKWGIQYF. CDR3 DNA: TGTGCCAGCAGCCCGGTAAAATGGGGGATTCAGTACTTC.